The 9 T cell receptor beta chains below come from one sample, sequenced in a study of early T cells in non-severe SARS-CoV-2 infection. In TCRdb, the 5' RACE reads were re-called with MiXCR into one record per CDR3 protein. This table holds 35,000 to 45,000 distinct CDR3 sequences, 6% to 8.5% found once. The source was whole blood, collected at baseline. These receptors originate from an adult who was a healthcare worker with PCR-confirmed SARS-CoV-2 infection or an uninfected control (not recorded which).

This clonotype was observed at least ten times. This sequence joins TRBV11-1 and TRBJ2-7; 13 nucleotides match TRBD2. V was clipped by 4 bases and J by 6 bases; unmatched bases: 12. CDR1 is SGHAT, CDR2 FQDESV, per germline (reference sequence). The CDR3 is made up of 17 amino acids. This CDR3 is CASSSYDGLAGEGEQYF. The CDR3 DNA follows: TGTGCCAGCAGCTCCTACGACGGACTAGCGGGAGAAGGCGAGCAGTACTTC.

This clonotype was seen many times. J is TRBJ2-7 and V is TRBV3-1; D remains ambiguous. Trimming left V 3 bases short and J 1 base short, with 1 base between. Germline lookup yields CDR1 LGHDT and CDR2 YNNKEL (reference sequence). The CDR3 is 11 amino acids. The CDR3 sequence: CASSHSYEQYF. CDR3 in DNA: TGTGCCAGCAGCCATTCCTACGAGCAGTACTTC.

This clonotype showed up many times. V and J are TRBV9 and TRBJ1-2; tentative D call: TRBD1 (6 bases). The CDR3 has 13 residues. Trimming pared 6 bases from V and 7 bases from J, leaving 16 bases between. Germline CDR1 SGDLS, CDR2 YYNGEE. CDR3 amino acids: CASTPTGAAGYTF. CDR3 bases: TGTGCCAGCACCCCCACGGGGGCTGCTGGCTACACCTTC.

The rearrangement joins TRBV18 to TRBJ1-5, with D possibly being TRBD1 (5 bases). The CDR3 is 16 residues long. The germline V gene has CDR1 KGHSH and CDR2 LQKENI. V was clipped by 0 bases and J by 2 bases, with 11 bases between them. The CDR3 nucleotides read TGTGCCAGCTCACCACCTGGGGGGTCGGGCAATCAGCCCCAGCATTTT. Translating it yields CASSPPGGSGNQPQHF.

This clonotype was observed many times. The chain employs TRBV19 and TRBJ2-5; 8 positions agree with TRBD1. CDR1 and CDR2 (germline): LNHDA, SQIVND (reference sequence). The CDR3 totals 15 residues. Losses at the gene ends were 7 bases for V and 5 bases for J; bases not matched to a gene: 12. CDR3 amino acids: CASNSGQGHGETQYF. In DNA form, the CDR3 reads TGTGCCAGTAATTCCGGACAGGGACACGGTGAGACCCAGTACTTC.

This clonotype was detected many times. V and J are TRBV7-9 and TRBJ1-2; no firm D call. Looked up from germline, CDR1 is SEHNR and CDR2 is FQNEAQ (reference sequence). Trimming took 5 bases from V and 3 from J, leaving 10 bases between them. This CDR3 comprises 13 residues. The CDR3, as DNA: TGTGCCAGCAGCCAGACACGCGACTATGGCTACACCTTC. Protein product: CASSQTRDYGYTF.

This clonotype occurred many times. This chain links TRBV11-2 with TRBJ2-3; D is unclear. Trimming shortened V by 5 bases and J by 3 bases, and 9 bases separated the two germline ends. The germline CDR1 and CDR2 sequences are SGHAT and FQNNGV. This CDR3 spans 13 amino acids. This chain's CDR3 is CASSPRLTDTQYF. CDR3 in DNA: TGTGCCAGCAGCCCCCGGTTGACAGATACGCAGTATTTT.

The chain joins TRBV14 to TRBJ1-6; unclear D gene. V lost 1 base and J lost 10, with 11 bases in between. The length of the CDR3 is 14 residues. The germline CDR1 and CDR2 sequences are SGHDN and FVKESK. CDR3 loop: CASSQVLGLSPLHF. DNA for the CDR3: TGTGCCAGCAGCCAAGTTCTCGGACTATCACCCCTCCACTTT.

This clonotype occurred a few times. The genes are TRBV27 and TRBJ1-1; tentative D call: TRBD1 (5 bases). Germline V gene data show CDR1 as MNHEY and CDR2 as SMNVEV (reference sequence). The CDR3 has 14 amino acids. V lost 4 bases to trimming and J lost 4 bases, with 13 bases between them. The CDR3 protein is CASSSGGWGTEAFF. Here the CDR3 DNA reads TGTGCCAGCAGTTCTGGGGGGTGGGGCACTGAAGCTTTCTTT.